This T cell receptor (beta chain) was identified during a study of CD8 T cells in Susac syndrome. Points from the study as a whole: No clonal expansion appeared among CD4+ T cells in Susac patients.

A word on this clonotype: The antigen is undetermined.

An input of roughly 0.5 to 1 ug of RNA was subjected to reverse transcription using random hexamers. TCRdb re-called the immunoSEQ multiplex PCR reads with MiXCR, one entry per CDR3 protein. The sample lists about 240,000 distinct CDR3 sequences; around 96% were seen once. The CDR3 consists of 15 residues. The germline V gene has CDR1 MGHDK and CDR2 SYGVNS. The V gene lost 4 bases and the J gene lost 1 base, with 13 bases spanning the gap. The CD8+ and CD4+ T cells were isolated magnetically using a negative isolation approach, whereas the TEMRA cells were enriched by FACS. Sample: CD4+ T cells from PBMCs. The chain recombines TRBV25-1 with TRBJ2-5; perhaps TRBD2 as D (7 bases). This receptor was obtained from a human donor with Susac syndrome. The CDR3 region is CASSAEGGPQETQYF. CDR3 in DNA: TGTGCCAGCAGTGCGGAGGGGGGGCCCCAAGAGACCCAGTACTTC.